This TCR beta chain was sequenced for a study of OX40 agonist ivuxolimab in advanced cancers. Using immunoSEQ multiplex PCR, the repertoire was profiled, and TCRdb retains in-frame clones only, with some absent. The profile shows 50,000 to 60,000 clones, around 85% of them singletons. This clone was counted a single time. This specimen was CD4+ or CD8+ T cells sorted from blood, taken in a trial of the OX40 agonist ivuxolimab. This sequence originates from an adult with an advanced solid tumor such as melanoma, head and neck, liver or kidney cancer.

CDR3 amino acids: CASSYQGARETQYF. CDR3 bases: TGTGCCAGCAGTTACCAGGGGGCGCGGGAGACCCAGTACTTC. The chain employs TRBV11-2 and TRBJ2-5, with 8 positions matching TRBD1. This CDR3 has 14 amino acids. Germline loops: CDR1 SGHAT, CDR2 FQNNGV. Germline trimming cut 6 bases from V and 5 bases from J; bases unmatched to any gene: 8.